These T cell receptor beta chains were read from a single sample in a study of T cell repertoires in cytomegalovirus infection. One entry per CDR3 protein results from TCRdb running MiXCR on the reads. Among about 740,000 distinct CDR3 sequences, about 30% were seen once, and the ten largest hold roughly 18%. What these receptors recognize is not known. The input for sequencing was cultured PBMCs, taken from culture after CMV antigen stimulation. The receptor source for this set is a human donor in good health (CMV status not recorded). Some clones in this sample may be carry-over from other donors' samples. CDR3s include the opening cysteine and the closing phenylalanine or tryptophan. D genes are given only for firm matches. For some rows the clone size is stated as once, few or many, or as a class when expanded; others skip it.

J: TRBJ2-1; D: TRBD2; V: TRBV2; size: NA; DNA: TGTGCCAGGGGCGGGACTAGCGTTTCCAATGAGCAGTTCTTC; CDR3: CARGGTSVSNEQFF
J: TRBJ2-1; D: NA; V: TRBV7-7; size: many; DNA: TGTGCCAGCAGCTCTGGCCGGGACGGGTACAATGAGCAGTTCTTC; CDR3: CASSSGRDGYNEQFF
J: TRBJ2-2; D: TRBD2; V: TRBV6-1; size: NA; DNA: TGTGCCAGCAGGGGGACTAGCGGGAGGGGGGGGGGCACCGGGGAGCTGTTTTTT; CDR3: CASRGTSGRGGGTGELFF
J: TRBJ2-2; D: TRBD1; V: TRBV12-3/TRBV12-4; size: NA; DNA: TGTGCCAGCAGTCCAGGACAGGTCCAGAACACCGGGGAGCTGTTTTTT; CDR3: CASSPGQVQNTGELFF
J: TRBJ1-1; D: TRBD1; V: TRBV12-3/TRBV12-4; size: few; DNA: TGTGCCAGCAGAGGGACAGGGGTTACTGAAGCTTTCTTT; CDR3: CASRGTGVTEAFF
J: TRBJ2-5; D: NA; V: TRBV19; size: NA; DNA: TGTGCCAGTAGTTGGGGCTCTGGAAGAATTGGGGAGACCCAGTACTTC; CDR3: CASSWGSGRIGETQYF
J: TRBJ1-2; D: TRBD1; V: TRBV7-2; size: many; DNA: TGTGCCAGCAGTTTTACAGGGGACTATGGCTACACCTTC; CDR3: CASSFTGDYGYTF
J: TRBJ1-2; D: NA; V: TRBV7-2; size: few; DNA: TGTGCCAGCAGCTCCGCCTGGGAGGAGAACTATGGCTACACCTTC; CDR3: CASSSAWEENYGYTF
J: TRBJ2-3; D: TRBD2; V: TRBV7-2; size: many; DNA: TGTGCCAGCAGCCATACTAGCGGCAGCACAGATACGCAGTATTTT; CDR3: CASSHTSGSTDTQYF
J: TRBJ2-3; D: TRBD2; V: TRBV20-1; size: NA; DNA: TGCAGTGCTAGGAGGACTAGCGGGGGAGGAGATACGCAGTATTTT; CDR3: CSARRTSGGGDTQYF
J: TRBJ1-5; D: TRBD1; V: TRBV12-3/TRBV12-4; size: NA; DNA: TGTGCCAGCAGTCCGGGACAGCCCTCCGGGCAGCCCCAGCATTTT; CDR3: CASSPGQPSGQPQHF
J: TRBJ1-2; D: TRBD1; V: TRBV3-1; size: NA; DNA: TGTGCCAGCAGCGCACACCCAACAGGGGTTACTGGCTACACCTTC; CDR3: CASSAHPTGVTGYTF
J: TRBJ2-5; D: TRBD1; V: TRBV6-2/TRBV6-3; size: few; DNA: TGTGCCAGCAGTTACTATCGGGACAGGGAATTAAAGTACCAAGAGACCCAGTACTTC; CDR3: CASSYYRDRELKYQETQYF
J: TRBJ1-2; D: NA; V: TRBV7-8; size: many; DNA: TGTGCCAGCAGCTTAATTGCGGGCCAGAACTTATATGGCTACACCTTC; CDR3: CASSLIAGQNLYGYTF
J: TRBJ2-1; D: TRBD2; V: TRBV7-2; size: NA; DNA: TGTGCCAGCAGCTTTAGTCGCACGGCGGGAGCGAGCCAGTTCTTC; CDR3: CASSFSRTAGASQFF
J: TRBJ2-3; D: NA; V: TRBV20-1; size: NA; DNA: TGCAGTGCTAGGGGCACAGATACGCAGTATTTT; CDR3: CSARGTDTQYF
J: TRBJ2-3; D: NA; V: TRBV29-1; size: few; DNA: TGCAGCGTTGAAATAGGAACCCTTAAAGATACGCAGTATTTT; CDR3: CSVEIGTLKDTQYF
J: TRBJ2-3; D: NA; V: TRBV10-3; size: few; DNA: TGTGCCATCTTAGCAGGAAGCACAGATACGCAGTATTTT; CDR3: CAILAGSTDTQYF